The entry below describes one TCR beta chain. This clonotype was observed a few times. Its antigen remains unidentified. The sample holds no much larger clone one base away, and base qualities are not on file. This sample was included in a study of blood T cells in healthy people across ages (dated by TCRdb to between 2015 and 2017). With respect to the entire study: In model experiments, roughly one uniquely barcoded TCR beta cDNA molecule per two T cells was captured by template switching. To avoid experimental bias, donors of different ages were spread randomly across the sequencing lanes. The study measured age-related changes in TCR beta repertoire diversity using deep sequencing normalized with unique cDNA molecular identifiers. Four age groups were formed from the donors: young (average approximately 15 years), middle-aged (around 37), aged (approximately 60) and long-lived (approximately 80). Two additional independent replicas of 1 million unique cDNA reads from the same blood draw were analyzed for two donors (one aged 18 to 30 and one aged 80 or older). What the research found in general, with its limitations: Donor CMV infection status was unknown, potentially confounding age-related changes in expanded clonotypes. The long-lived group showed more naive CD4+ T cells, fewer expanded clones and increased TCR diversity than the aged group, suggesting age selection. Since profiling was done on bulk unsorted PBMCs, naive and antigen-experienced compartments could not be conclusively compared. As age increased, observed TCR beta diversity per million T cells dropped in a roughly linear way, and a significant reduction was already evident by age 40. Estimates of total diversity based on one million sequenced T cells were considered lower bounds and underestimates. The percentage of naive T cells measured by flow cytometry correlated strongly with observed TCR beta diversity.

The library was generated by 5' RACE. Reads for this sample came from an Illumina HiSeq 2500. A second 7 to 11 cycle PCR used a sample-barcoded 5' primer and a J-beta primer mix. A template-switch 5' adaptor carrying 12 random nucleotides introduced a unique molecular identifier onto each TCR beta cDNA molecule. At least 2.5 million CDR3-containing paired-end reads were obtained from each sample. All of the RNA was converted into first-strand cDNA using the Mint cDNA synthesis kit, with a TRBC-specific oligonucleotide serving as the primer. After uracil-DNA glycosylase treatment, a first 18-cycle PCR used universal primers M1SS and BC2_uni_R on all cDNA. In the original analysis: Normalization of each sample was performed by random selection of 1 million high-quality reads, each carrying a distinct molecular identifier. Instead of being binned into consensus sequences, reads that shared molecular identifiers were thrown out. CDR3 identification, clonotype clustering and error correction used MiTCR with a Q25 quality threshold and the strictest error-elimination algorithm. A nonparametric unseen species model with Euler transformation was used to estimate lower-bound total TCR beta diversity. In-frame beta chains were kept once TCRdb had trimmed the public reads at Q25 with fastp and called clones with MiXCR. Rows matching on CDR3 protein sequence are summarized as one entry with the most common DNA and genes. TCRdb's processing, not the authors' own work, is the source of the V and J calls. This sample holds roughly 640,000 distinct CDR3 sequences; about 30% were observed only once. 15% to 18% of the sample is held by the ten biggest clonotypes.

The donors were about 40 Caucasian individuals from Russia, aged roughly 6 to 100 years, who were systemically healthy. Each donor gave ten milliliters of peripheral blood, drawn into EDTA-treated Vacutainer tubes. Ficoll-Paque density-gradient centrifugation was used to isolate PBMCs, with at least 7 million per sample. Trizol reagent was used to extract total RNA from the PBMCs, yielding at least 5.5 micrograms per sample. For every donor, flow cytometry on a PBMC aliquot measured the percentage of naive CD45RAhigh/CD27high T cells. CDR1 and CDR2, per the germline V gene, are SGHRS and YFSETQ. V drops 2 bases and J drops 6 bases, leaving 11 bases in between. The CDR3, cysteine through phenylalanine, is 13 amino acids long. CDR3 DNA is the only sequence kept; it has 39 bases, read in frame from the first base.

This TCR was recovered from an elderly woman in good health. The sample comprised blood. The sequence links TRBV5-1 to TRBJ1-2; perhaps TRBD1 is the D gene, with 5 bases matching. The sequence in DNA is TGCGCCAGCAGCTTCGACCGGGGCGATGGCTACACCTTC. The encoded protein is CASSFDRGDGYTF.